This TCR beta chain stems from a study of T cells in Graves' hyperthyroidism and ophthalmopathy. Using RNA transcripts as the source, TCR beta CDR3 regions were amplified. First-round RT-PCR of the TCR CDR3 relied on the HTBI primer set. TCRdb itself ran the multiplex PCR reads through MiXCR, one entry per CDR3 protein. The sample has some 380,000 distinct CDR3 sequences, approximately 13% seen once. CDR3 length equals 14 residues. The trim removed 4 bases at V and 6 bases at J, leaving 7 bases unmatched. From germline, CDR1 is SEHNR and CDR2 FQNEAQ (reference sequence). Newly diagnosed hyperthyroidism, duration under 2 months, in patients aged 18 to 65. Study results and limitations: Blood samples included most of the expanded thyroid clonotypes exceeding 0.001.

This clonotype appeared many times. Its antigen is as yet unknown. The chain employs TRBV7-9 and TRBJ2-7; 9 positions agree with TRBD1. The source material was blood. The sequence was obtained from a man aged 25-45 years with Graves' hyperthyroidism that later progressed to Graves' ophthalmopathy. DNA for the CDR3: TGTGCCAGCAGCTCACCGGGACAGGGTCTCGAGCAGTACTTC. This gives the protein CASSSPGQGLEQYF.